This record looks at one TCR beta chain sequence and its context. Its antigen is unknown. V shed 2 bases and J shed 5 bases, with 15 bases lying between them. This CDR3 is 16 amino acids long. The germline V gene has CDR1 MGHDK and CDR2 SYGVNS. These data are taken from a study of OX40 agonist ivuxolimab in advanced cancers. About the research overall: Of mixed ages from roughly 23 to 85 and averaging 60 years, the group was approximately 80% male. Study outcomes and limitations: Expanded clones were, on average, more numerous among CD8+ T cells than CD4+. By week 6 at 0.1 to 3.0 mg/kg, blood CD4+ and CD8+ T cells had expanded clonally.

This table comes from immunoSEQ multiplex PCR, and its TCRdb copy is limited to in-frame clones, with some not included. Of 70,000 or so clones detected, approximately 90% appear once; the ten largest clones hold approximately 8%. The sample was CD4+ or CD8+ T cells sorted from blood, taken in a trial of the OX40 agonist ivuxolimab. The receptor was derived from an adult with an advanced solid tumor such as melanoma, head and neck, liver or kidney cancer. V gene TRBV25-1 combines with J gene TRBJ2-2, with D maybe TRBD1 (5 bases). This CDR3 is CASSETRQGVTGELFF. The CDR3 bases are TGTGCCAGCAGTGAAACAAGGCAGGGCGTGACCGGGGAGCTGTTTTTT.